A selection of T cell receptor beta chains follows, all from one sample in a study of regulatory T cells in long-lasting Graves disease. A single record per CDR3 protein comes from TCRdb applying MiXCR to the multiplex PCR reads. The profile shows about 380,000 distinct CDR3 sequences, around 16% of them singletons. Sequencing was performed on peripheral blood mononuclear cells (PBMCs), taken at new diagnosis, from a patient treated with antithyroid drugs. The receptors were sampled from a female donor with Graves disease. The CDR3 runs from the conserved cysteine through the conserved F or W. Fields, in order: D gene, V gene, clone size, J gene, CDR3 protein, CDR3 DNA. A D gene is named only where the DNA matches it firmly. Not every row has a clone size; where given, it reads once, few, many or a size class.

TRBD1	TRBV20-1	many	TRBJ2-3	CSARRTGGDTQYF	TGCAGTGCTAGACGGACAGGGGGGGATACGCAGTATTTT
NA	TRBV5-6	many	TRBJ1-4	CASSMRGPRGEKLFF	TGTGCCAGCAGCATGAGGGGACCTCGAGGTGAAAAACTGTTTTTT
TRBD1	TRBV20-1	many	TRBJ1-5	CSAAGKGAFQPQHF	TGCAGTGCTGCAGGGAAGGGGGCCTTTCAGCCCCAGCATTTT
NA	TRBV5-1	many	TRBJ1-1	CASTGSGQNTEAFF	TGCGCCAGCACCGGGAGTGGGCAGAACACTGAAGCTTTCTTT
TRBD1	TRBV7-2	many	TRBJ2-1	CASSLGLTGVLFYNEQFF	TGTGCCAGCAGCTTAGGGCTTACAGGGGTTCTTTTCTACAATGAGCAGTTCTTC
NA	TRBV27	many	TRBJ2-5	CASSLSLGVETQYF	TGTGCCAGCAGTTTATCGTTGGGAGTAGAGACCCAGTACTTC
NA	TRBV20-1	NA	TRBJ2-1	CSAAPAGLPDEQFF	TGCAGTGCCGCACCTGCGGGACTCCCGGATGAGCAGTTCTTC
TRBD1	TRBV5-6	NA	TRBJ1-1	CARTDRGDTEAFF	TGTGCCAGAACCGACAGGGGGGACACTGAAGCTTTCTTT
TRBD1	TRBV12-3/TRBV12-4	many	TRBJ1-2	CASSPRGQGAGYGYTF	TGTGCCAGCAGTCCCCGGGGACAGGGGGCTGGCTATGGCTACACCTTC
TRBD1	TRBV11-3	many	TRBJ1-4	CASSLSNRGPRLLNEKLFF	TGTGCCAGCAGCTTGTCGAACAGGGGGCCTCGGTTACTTAATGAAAAACTGTTTTTT
TRBD1	TRBV7-2	many	TRBJ1-5	CASSLGGQNQPQHF	TGTGCCAGCAGCTTAGGGGGACAGAATCAGCCCCAGCATTTT
NA	TRBV6-9	many	TRBJ1-1	CASSYPRGGGTEAFF	TGTGCCAGCAGTTACCCTAGGGGGGGGGGCACTGAAGCTTTCTTT
TRBD1	TRBV9	few	TRBJ2-2	CASSVVIGQGSGELFF	TGTGCCAGCAGCGTAGTGATTGGACAGGGGTCCGGGGAGCTGTTTTTT
TRBD1	TRBV7-9	many	TRBJ2-4	CASSSRTGQGAVAKNIQYF	TGTGCCAGCAGCTCAAGGACAGGCCAAGGGGCCGTAGCCAAAAACATTCAGTACTTC
NA	TRBV19	few	TRBJ1-1	CASSPRGHPNTEAFF	TGTGCCAGTAGTCCGAGGGGACACCCGAACACTGAAGCTTTCTTT
NA	TRBV20-1	many	TRBJ2-1	CSAPGRRSQAYNEQFF	TGCAGTGCTCCAGGGAGGAGAAGTCAGGCCTACAATGAGCAGTTCTTC
NA	TRBV10-3	many	TRBJ1-2	CAISEGPGVGYGYTF	TGTGCCATCAGTGAGGGCCCAGGGGTCGGCTATGGCTACACCTTC
NA	TRBV2	NA	TRBJ2-7	CASSEFRLSHSYEQYF	TGTGCCAGCAGTGAATTCCGGCTCTCCCATTCCTACGAGCAGTACTTC
NA	TRBV5-5	NA	TRBJ1-1	CASSVVMNTEAFF	TGTGCCAGCAGCGTAGTGATGAACACTGAAGCTTTCTTT
NA	TRBV12-3/TRBV12-4	NA	TRBJ2-5	CASTSRWEETQYF	TGTGCCAGCACCTCCAGATGGGAAGAGACCCAGTACTTT
NA	TRBV6-2/TRBV6-3	few	TRBJ2-1	CASSSYRQAIYNEQFF	TGTGCCAGCAGTTCCTATAGACAGGCCATCTACAATGAGCAGTTCTTC
TRBD2	TRBV20-1	many	TRBJ2-1	CSARDSGRANEQFF	TGCAGTGCTAGAGATAGCGGGAGGGCCAATGAGCAGTTCTTC
NA	TRBV6-1	NA	TRBJ1-1	CASSRRQSEAFF	TGTGCCAGCAGCCGTCGACAGTCTGAAGCTTTCTTT
TRBD2	TRBV9	NA	TRBJ2-3	CASSRSGGLTDTQYF	TGTGCCAGCAGTCGCAGCGGGGGCTTGACAGATACGCAGTATTTT
NA	TRBV5-1	many	TRBJ2-3	CASSFFGAMGTDTQYF	TGCGCCAGCAGCTTCTTCGGGGCGATGGGAACAGATACGCAGTATTTT
NA	TRBV20-1	many	TRBJ2-2	CSAPHPAGELFF	TGCAGTGCTCCCCACCCGGCCGGGGAGCTGTTTTTT
NA	TRBV7-2	many	TRBJ2-1	CASSAAKNEQFF	TGTGCCAGCAGCGCCGCTAAGAATGAGCAGTTCTTC
TRBD2	TRBV24-1	many	TRBJ2-3	CATSDSGLAGGNTDTQYF	TGTGCCACCAGTGATTCGGGACTAGCGGGGGGTAACACAGATACGCAGTATTTT
NA	TRBV29-1	NA	TRBJ1-1	CSVEGKGVNTEAFF	TGCAGCGTTGAAGGGAAGGGGGTGAACACTGAAGCTTTCTTT
NA	TRBV20-1	NA	TRBJ2-5	CSARDEQGPPGETQYF	TGCAGTGCTAGAGATGAGCAAGGCCCTCCGGGGGAGACCCAGTACTTC
NA	TRBV6-1	many	TRBJ1-1	CASSASAALGNTEAFF	TGTGCCAGCAGTGCCAGCGCGGCATTAGGGAACACTGAAGCTTTCTTT
TRBD1	TRBV5-4	many	TRBJ1-1	CASSPQGQGDTEAFF	TGTGCCAGCAGCCCTCAGGGACAGGGGGACACTGAAGCTTTCTTT